This T cell receptor beta chain comes out of a study of STAT5B mutations in CD4+ large granular lymphocyte leukemia. Study-wide points: 8/27 top patient clones versus 2/35 control clones were TRBV06-family. Patient CD4-sorted repertoires looked more clonal than healthy CD4+ repertoires, even without putative leukemic clones.

Healthy controls were blood donor buffy coats. Notes on this clone: Its antigen is not known.

This CDR3 spans 15 amino acids. The V and J ends lost 5 bases and 15 bases, in that order; junction bases with no gene match: 11. CDR1 is LGHNT and CDR2 is FRNRAP in the germline V gene. Per the original methods: Productive clonotypes were detectable down to 2.59 x 10-5 frequency. Measured with immunoSEQ multiplex PCR; TCRdb has only the in-frame clones, and not every one. The D gene and trimming were derived from the DNA, and the V and J assignments and clone size from that table. The sample consists of some 45,000 clones, 86% of them appearing once. The V call is TRBV12-5, the J call TRBJ2-1, with 15 bases lining up with TRBD2. The clonotype comes from a human donor in good health. The source material was CD4+ T cells from blood buffy coats. The CDR3 spells CASGRPAGLAGGLFF. CDR3 DNA sequence: TGTGCTAGTGGTCGGCCTGCAGGACTAGCGGGAGGGTTGTTCTTC.